This T cell receptor beta chain was found in a study of shared clonotypes between healthy human individuals. General study findings and limits: Large sequencing depth failed to make sorted-subset sequencing complete, rarefaction showed. Clonotypes which were not shared had lower generation probabilities than clonotypes that all four donors shared.

The V end lost 8 bases, the J end lost 0 bases, and 10 bases lay between the germline ends. CDR1 and CDR2 from the germline V gene are SNHLY and FYNNEI. The CDR3 sequence is 13 residues long. The authors split each subset's genomic DNA evenly across several immunoSEQ plates. Produced via immunoSEQ multiplex PCR; TCRdb's table is partial and in-frame only. The sample has some 2,100,000 clones, 90% to 96% seen once. Concerning this clone: No antigen is known for it.

The source of this sequence is a man aged 18-30 years in good health. Sample: naive CD4+ T cells sorted from blood. As for subset: CD45RA+ positively selected. This chain joins TRBV2 and TRBJ1-1, with unresolved D. The DNA of the CDR3 is TGTGCCAGCCTTGGAGAGGTGAACACTGAAGCTTTCTTT. Translating gives CASLGEVNTEAFF.